This is a list of T cell receptor beta chains from one sample in a study of chemoradiotherapy in HPV16-positive cancers. The protocol was immunoSEQ multiplex PCR, while the TCRdb copy is restricted to in-frame clones and leaves out a portion. This table has 950 to 1,500 clones, around 83% appearing once. The specimen comprised tumor tissue, sampled from a patient who underwent chemoradiotherapy. The source is a human donor with HPV-associated anogenital cancer. CDR3s include the opening cysteine and the closing phenylalanine or tryptophan. Each record gives: V gene, D gene, J gene, clone size, CDR3 protein, CDR3 DNA. A D gene is named only where the DNA matches it firmly. Expanded clones get a size class; other rows say once, few or many, or leave the size out.

v_gene: TRBV4-2
d_gene: NA
j_gene: TRBJ1-1
abundance: NA
CDR3aa: CASSQDIATGNTEAFF
CDR3nt: TGTGCCAGCAGCCAAGATATAGCTACAGGGAACACTGAAGCTTTCTTT

v_gene: TRBV6-5
d_gene: TRBD2
j_gene: TRBJ2-7
abundance: once
CDR3aa: CASSGLAGGSYEQYF
CDR3nt: TGTGCCAGCAGTGGACTAGCGGGGGGCTCCTACGAGCAGTACTTC

v_gene: TRBV25-1
d_gene: NA
j_gene: TRBJ2-3
abundance: NA
CDR3aa: CASSEGRVGDGDTQYF
CDR3nt: TGTGCCAGCAGTGAAGGTCGTGTAGGAGATGGAGATACGCAGTATTTT

v_gene: TRBV7-9
d_gene: TRBD2
j_gene: TRBJ2-3
abundance: once
CDR3aa: CASSRTSGGTDTQYF
CDR3nt: TGTGCCAGCAGTCGAACTAGCGGGGGGACAGATACGCAGTATTTT

v_gene: TRBV14
d_gene: NA
j_gene: TRBJ2-2
abundance: NA
CDR3aa: CASSQGGRAGVSTGELFF
CDR3nt: TGTGCCAGCAGCCAGGGAGGCAGAGCTGGGGTGAGCACCGGGGAGCTGTTTTTT

v_gene: TRBV14
d_gene: TRBD1
j_gene: TRBJ1-2
abundance: NA
CDR3aa: CASSHGQGVIRYTF
CDR3nt: TGTGCCAGCAGCCACGGACAGGGGGTAATCCGCTACACCTTC

v_gene: TRBV6-6
d_gene: NA
j_gene: TRBJ2-7
abundance: NA
CDR3aa: CASSYTGDNNFEQYF
CDR3nt: TGTGCCAGCAGTTACACAGGAGATAACAATTTCGAGCAGTACTTC

v_gene: TRBV1
d_gene: NA
j_gene: TRBJ2-5
abundance: NA
CDR3aa: CTSSQANDRRGFQETQYF
CDR3nt: TGCACCAGCAGCCAAGCAAACGACAGGAGAGGCTTCCAAGAGACCCAGTACTTC

v_gene: TRBV6-4
d_gene: NA
j_gene: TRBJ2-5
abundance: NA
CDR3aa: CASSPGGPGETQYF
CDR3nt: TGTGCCAGCAGTCCCGGGGGGCCAGGAGAGACCCAGTACTTC

v_gene: TRBV7-8
d_gene: NA
j_gene: TRBJ1-2
abundance: NA
CDR3aa: CASSLERVLNGYTF
CDR3nt: TGTGCCAGCAGCTTAGAAAGGGTTTTAAACGGCTACACCTTC

v_gene: TRBV18
d_gene: TRBD2
j_gene: TRBJ2-5
abundance: NA
CDR3aa: CASSYLAAQETQYF
CDR3nt: TGTGCCAGCTCGTATCTAGCGGCACAAGAGACCCAGTACTTC